The rows below give T cell receptor beta chains drawn from one sample of a study of cytomegalovirus exposure and HLA in healthy donors. Using immunoSEQ multiplex PCR, the repertoire was profiled, and TCRdb retains in-frame clones only, with some absent. Of 150,000 or so clones listed, about 83% are singletons. The source material was PBMCs. The source of these receptors is a man aged 35-49 years in good health and CMV-seropositive. Both conserved end residues are part of each CDR3. Each record gives: clone size, V gene, J gene, D gene, CDR3 protein, CDR3 DNA. D genes are given only for firm matches. Clone size appears in some rows only: once, few, many, or a class for an expanded clone.

>.|TRBV7-2|TRBJ2-3|TRBD2
CASSRLAGGPFAQYF
TGTGCCAGCAGTCGTTTAGCGGGAGGGCCGTTCGCGCAGTATTTT
>.|TRBV7-2|TRBJ1-2|.
CASSLALGHGYTF
TGTGCCAGCAGCTTAGCCCTTGGCCATGGCTACACCTTC
>.|TRBV7-8|TRBJ2-7|TRBD1
CASSFIGSGGSYEQYF
TGTGCCAGCAGCTTCATTGGTTCAGGGGGCTCCTACGAGCAGTACTTC
>.|TRBV27|TRBJ2-7|.
CASSPSAGTMAYEQYF
TGTGCCAGCAGCCCTTCTGCCGGGACAATGGCCTACGAGCAGTACTTC
>once|TRBV27|TRBJ2-1|TRBD2
CASSLSPLASGEQFF
TGTGCCAGCAGTTTATCCCCTTTGGCTAGCGGGGAGCAGTTCTTC
>.|TRBV4-1|TRBJ2-3|TRBD2
CASSQGVRGGPWLYADTQYF
TGCGCCAGCAGCCAGGGCGTGAGGGGAGGGCCTTGGCTTTACGCAGATACGCAGTATTTT
>.|TRBV5-3|TRBJ1-5|.
CAYGSLSNQPQHF
TGTGCCTACGGGAGTCTAAGCAATCAGCCCCAGCATTTT
>.|TRBV27|TRBJ2-2|TRBD2
CASSILTAGGTTGELFF
TGTGCCAGCAGTATACTAACAGCGGGAGGGACCACCGGGGAGCTGTTTTTT
>.|TRBV6-1|TRBJ1-2|TRBD1
CASSEKGAGYGYTF
TGTGCCAGCAGTGAAAAGGGGGCTGGCTATGGCTACACCTTC
>few|TRBV11-2|TRBJ2-7|.
CASSLMTGLGNSEQYF
TGTGCCAGCAGCTTAATGACGGGACTGGGGAACTCCGAGCAGTACTTC
>.|TRBV6-1|TRBJ1-1|TRBD1
CASNRQGGNTEAFF
TGTGCCAGCAACCGACAGGGCGGGAACACTGAAGCTTTCTTT
>.|TRBV29-1|TRBJ1-2|.
CSVAGAVDSLYGYTF
TGCAGCGTCGCGGGTGCTGTGGACAGCCTCTATGGCTACACCTTC
>.|TRBV5-6|TRBJ2-3|.
CASSLIARGPSDTQYF
TGTGCCAGCAGCTTAATAGCGAGAGGGCCGTCAGATACGCAGTATTTT
>.|TRBV18|TRBJ2-2|.
CASSPESGLDTGELFF
TGTGCCAGCTCACCCGAGTCAGGGTTGGACACCGGGGAGCTGTTTTTT
>.|TRBV7-9|TRBJ1-5|.
CASSLEFAGNQHF
TGTGCCAGCAGCTTAGAGTTCGCCGGGAATCAGCATTTT
>once|TRBV5-4|TRBJ1-2|TRBD1
CASSLQGVNYGYTF
TGTGCCAGCAGCTTGCAGGGGGTGAACTATGGCTACACCTTC
>once|TRBV25-1|TRBJ1-1|TRBD1
CASIGTGIAFNTEAFF
TGTGCCAGCATTGGGACAGGGATAGCTTTCAACACTGAAGCTTTCTTT
>.|TRBV19|TRBJ1-2|.
CASSPGDGYTF
TGTGCCAGTAGTCCAGGGGATGGCTACACCTTC
>few|TRBV7-2|TRBJ1-2|.
CASSLIGYGYTF
TGTGCCAGCAGCTTAATCGGCTATGGCTACACCTTC
>once|TRBV14|TRBJ2-3|TRBD2
CASSPWAAGGDTQYF
TGTGCCAGCAGCCCCTGGGCGGCGGGGGGAGATACGCAGTATTTT
>.|TRBV5-6|TRBJ2-2|TRBD2
CASSLWRGAFIGELFF
TGTGCCAGCAGCTTGTGGCGGGGGGCATTTATCGGGGAGCTGTTTTTT
>.|TRBV5-4|TRBJ2-5|TRBD2
CASSSGLAGQETQYF
TGTGCCAGCAGCTCCGGACTAGCGGGACAGGAGACCCAGTACTTC
>.|TRBV5-5|TRBJ2-1|TRBD2
CASRGLAGVAYNEQFF
TGTGCCAGCAGGGGACTAGCGGGAGTCGCCTACAATGAGCAGTTCTTC
>.|TRBV11-2|TRBJ1-2|TRBD1
CASSLKTGSGYGYTF
TGTGCCAGCAGCTTAAAGACAGGGTCGGGCTATGGCTACACCTTC
>.|TRBV11-2|TRBJ2-1|.
CASSLVGSYNEQFF
TGTGCCAGCAGCTTAGTTGGCAGCTACAATGAGCAGTTCTTC
>.|TRBV7-2|TRBJ2-5|TRBD2
CASSPGLAQETQYF
TGTGCCAGCAGCCCCGGACTAGCCCAAGAGACCCAGTACTTC
>medium-sized|TRBV12-5|TRBJ1-1|.
CASGVEGGTEAFF
TGTGCTAGTGGTGTGGAGGGAGGGACGGAAGCTTTCTTT
>.|TRBV27|TRBJ1-6|.
CASREGWSYNSPLHF
TGTGCCAGTAGGGAGGGTTGGTCCTATAATTCACCCCTCCACTTT
>.|TRBV7-2|TRBJ2-7|.
CASSPRSGYEQYF
TGTGCCAGCAGCCCCCGTAGCGGCTACGAGCAGTACTTC
>few|TRBV7-3|TRBJ2-2|TRBD2
CASSLQGGGGTGELFF
TGTGCCAGCAGCTTGCAGGGCGGCGGGGGCACCGGGGAGCTGTTTTTT
>.|TRBV21-1|TRBJ2-7|.
CASSKRRSRREGREQYF
TGTGCCAGCAGCAAACGTCGGTCGCGGCGGGAGGGCCGCGAGCAGTACTTC
>.|TRBV9|TRBJ2-7|TRBD2
CASSVAGGGEQYF
TGTGCCAGCAGCGTAGCGGGAGGGGGCGAGCAGTACTTC
>.|TRBV19|TRBJ2-7|TRBD2
CASSKREGLEQYF
TGTGCCAGTAGTAAACGGGAGGGTCTGGAGCAGTACTTC
>.|TRBV30|TRBJ2-7|.
CAWRRAGRVFDEQYF
TGTGCCTGGAGGCGGGCCGGTAGAGTGTTCGACGAGCAGTACTTC
>.|TRBV7-9|TRBJ1-1|.
CASSLGAMNTEAFF
TGTGCCAGCAGCTTAGGGGCCATGAACACTGAAGCTTTCTTT
>.|TRBV27|TRBJ1-1|TRBD1
CASRDRVSHTEAFF
TGTGCCAGCCGGGACAGGGTCTCTCACACTGAAGCTTTCTTT
>.|TRBV29-1|TRBJ1-2|.
CSAMVGGSNYGYTF
TGCAGTGCCATGGTTGGAGGGAGCAACTATGGCTACACCTTC
>once|TRBV27|TRBJ1-2|TRBD1
CASGQGGFNYGYTF
TGTGCCAGCGGACAGGGGGGATTTAACTATGGCTACACCTTC
>.|TRBV28|TRBJ2-7|.
CASSTGGSNSYEQYF
TGTGCCAGCAGTACTGGCGGCTCTAACTCCTACGAGCAGTACTTC
>.|TRBV7-9|TRBJ1-1|TRBD1
CSSSLGTGNTEAFF
TGTTCCAGCAGCCTCGGGACAGGGAACACTGAAGCTTTCTTT
>.|TRBV5-1|TRBJ2-3|.
CASSKENLPVQYF
TGCGCCAGCAGCAAGGAGAACTTGCCGGTGCAGTATTTT
>.|TRBV2|TRBJ1-5|TRBD1
CASGGQGSLPNQPQHF
TGTGCCAGCGGGGGACAGGGCTCCTTACCCAATCAGCCCCAGCATTTT
>.|TRBV7-9|TRBJ1-1|.
CASIPDSMNTEAFF
TGTGCCAGCATCCCCGACAGCATGAACACTGAAGCTTTCTTT
>.|TRBV5-1|TRBJ1-1|.
CASSPTGGSTEAFF
TGCGCCAGCAGCCCCACCGGGGGGAGCACTGAAGCTTTCTTT
>.|TRBV5-1|TRBJ1-1|.
CASSLAQMNTEAFF
TGCGCCAGCAGCTTGGCACAGATGAACACTGAAGCTTTCTTT
>once|TRBV7-2|TRBJ2-3|.
CASSYRAGATDTQYF
TGTGCCAGCAGCTATCGGGCAGGGGCCACAGATACGCAGTATTTT
>.|TRBV4-3|TRBJ1-2|TRBD1
CASSSTGGGTYGYTF
TGCGCCAGCAGCTCGACAGGGGGCGGAACCTATGGCTACACCTTC
>.|TRBV9|TRBJ2-1|TRBD2
CASSPRTSGDNEQFF
TGTGCCAGCAGCCCCCGAACTAGCGGTGACAATGAGCAGTTCTTC
>.|TRBV29-1|TRBJ2-5|.
CSVGGRRTQETQYF
TGCAGCGTTGGGGGGCGGAGAACCCAAGAGACCCAGTACTTC
>once|TRBV29-1|TRBJ1-2|TRBD1
CSVQRPRTGDYGYTF
TGCAGCGTTCAGCGCCCCCGGACAGGGGACTATGGCTACACCTTC
>.|TRBV7-2|TRBJ2-1|.
CASAVPQGNEQFF
TGTGCCAGCGCTGTTCCCCAGGGGAATGAGCAGTTCTTC